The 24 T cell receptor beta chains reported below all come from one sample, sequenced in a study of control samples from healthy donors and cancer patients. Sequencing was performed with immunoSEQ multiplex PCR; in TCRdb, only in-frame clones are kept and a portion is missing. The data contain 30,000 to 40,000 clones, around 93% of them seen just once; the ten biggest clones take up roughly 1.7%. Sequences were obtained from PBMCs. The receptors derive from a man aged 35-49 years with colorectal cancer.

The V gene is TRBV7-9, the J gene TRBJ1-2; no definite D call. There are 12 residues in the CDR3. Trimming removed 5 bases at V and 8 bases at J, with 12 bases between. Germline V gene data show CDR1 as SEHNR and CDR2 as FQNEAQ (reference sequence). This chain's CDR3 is CASSKRIEGYTF. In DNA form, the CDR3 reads TGTGCCAGCAGCAAACGGATCGAAGGCTACACCTTC.

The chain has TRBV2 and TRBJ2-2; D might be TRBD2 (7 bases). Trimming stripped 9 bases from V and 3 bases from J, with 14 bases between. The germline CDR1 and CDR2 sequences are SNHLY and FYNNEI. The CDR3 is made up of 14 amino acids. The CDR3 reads CASTGGAYTGELFF. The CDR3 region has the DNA TGTGCCAGTACTGGGGGGGCGTACACCGGGGAGCTGTTTTTT. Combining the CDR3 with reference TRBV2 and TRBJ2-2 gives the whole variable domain EPEVTQTPSHQVTQMGQEVILRCVPISNHLYFYWYRQILGQKVEFLVSFYNNEISEKSEIFDDQFSVERPDGSNFTLKIRSTKLEDSAMYFCASTGGAYTGELFFGEGSRLTVL.

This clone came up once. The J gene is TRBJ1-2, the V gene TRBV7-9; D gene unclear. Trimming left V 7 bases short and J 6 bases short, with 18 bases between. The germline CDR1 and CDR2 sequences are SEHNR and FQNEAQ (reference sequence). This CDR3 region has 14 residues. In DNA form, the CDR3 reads TGTGCCAGCACCCGCGGGGAGTCGACCGATGGCTACACCTTC. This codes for CASTRGESTDGYTF.

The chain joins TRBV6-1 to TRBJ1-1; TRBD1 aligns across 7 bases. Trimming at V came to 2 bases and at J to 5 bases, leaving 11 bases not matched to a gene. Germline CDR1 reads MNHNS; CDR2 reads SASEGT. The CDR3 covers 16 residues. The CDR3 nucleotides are TGTGCCAGCAGTGAAACCGTGACAGGGTCCCGGACTGAAGCTTTCTTT. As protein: CASSETVTGSRTEAFF.

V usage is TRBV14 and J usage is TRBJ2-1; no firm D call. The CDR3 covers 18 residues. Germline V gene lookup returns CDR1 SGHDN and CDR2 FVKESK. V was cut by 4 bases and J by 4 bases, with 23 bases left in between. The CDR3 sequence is CASSPTRINLDPYNEQFF. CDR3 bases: TGTGCCAGCAGCCCAACCCGGATCAACCTAGACCCGTACAATGAGCAGTTCTTC.

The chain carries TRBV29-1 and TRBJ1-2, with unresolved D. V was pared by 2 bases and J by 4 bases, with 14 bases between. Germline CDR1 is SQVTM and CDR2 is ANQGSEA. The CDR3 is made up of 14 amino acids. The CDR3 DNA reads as TGCAGCGTTGAATCTCTGGGTCAGCGCTATGGCTACACCTTC. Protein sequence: CSVESLGQRYGYTF.

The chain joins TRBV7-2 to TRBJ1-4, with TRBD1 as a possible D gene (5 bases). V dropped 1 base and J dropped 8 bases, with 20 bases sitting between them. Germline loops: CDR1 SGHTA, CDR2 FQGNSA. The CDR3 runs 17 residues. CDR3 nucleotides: TGTGCCAGCAGCTTAGGCTCAAGTAGGGGACCGAGCGAAAAACTGTTTTTT. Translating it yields CASSLGSSRGPSEKLFF.

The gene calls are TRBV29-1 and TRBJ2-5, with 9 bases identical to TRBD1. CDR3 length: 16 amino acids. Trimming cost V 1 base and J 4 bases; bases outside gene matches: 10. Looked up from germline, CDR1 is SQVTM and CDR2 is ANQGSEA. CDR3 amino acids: CSVEVVGQGSRETQYF. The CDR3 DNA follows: TGCAGCGTTGAAGTGGTAGGACAGGGGTCGCGAGAGACCCAGTACTTC.

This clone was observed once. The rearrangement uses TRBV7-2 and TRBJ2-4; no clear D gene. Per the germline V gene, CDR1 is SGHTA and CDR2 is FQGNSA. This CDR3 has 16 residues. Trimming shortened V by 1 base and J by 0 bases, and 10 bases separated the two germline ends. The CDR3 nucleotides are TGTGCCAGCAGCTTAGATCAGTCCTTAGCCAAAAACATTCAGTACTTC. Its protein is CASSLDQSLAKNIQYF.

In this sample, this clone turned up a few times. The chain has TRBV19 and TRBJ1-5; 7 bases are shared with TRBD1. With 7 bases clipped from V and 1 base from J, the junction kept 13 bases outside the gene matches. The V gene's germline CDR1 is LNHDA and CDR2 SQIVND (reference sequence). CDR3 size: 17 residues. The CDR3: CASNTMRGRTSNQPQHF. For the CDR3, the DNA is TGTGCCAGTAACACGATGAGGGGGCGGACGAGCAATCAGCCCCAGCATTTT.

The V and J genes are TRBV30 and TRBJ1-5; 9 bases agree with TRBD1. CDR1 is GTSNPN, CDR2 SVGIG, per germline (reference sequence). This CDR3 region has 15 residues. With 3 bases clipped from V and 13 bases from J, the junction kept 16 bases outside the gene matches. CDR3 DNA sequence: TGTGCCTGGAGCGCATCCGGGACAGGGTTAAGCGGTCAGCATTTT. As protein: CAWSASGTGLSGQHF.

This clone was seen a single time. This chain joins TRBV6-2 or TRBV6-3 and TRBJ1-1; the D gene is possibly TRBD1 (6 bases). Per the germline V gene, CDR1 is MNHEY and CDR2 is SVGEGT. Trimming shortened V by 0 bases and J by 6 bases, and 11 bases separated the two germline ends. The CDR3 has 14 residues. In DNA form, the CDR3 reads TGTGCCAGCAGTTACTCCGGACAGAGCCCTGAAGCTTTCTTT. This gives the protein CASSYSGQSPEAFF.

The CDR3 DNA reads as TGTGCCAGCAGTGGGGGACAGGGAATGAATGGCTACACCTTC. Its translation: CASSGGQGMNGYTF. The chain has TRBV2 and TRBJ1-2, with 9 nucleotides matching TRBD1. Germline CDR1 SNHLY, CDR2 FYNNEI. V shed 4 bases and J 6 bases; nucleotides not matched to a gene: 6. CDR3 length: 14 residues.

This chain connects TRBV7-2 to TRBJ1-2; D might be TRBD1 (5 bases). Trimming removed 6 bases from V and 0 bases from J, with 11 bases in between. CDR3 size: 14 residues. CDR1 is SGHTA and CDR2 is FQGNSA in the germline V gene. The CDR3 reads CASRTGQANYGYTF. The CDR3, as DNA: TGTGCCAGCAGAACAGGACAAGCTAACTATGGCTACACCTTC.

The CDR3 reads CASSPGAGGKETQYF. The DNA of the CDR3 is TGTGCCAGCAGCCCAGGAGCGGGGGGAAAAGAGACCCAGTACTTC. The genes are TRBV6-6 and TRBJ2-5; the match to TRBD2 covers 9 bases. The CDR3 has 15 residues. V shed 6 bases and J 3 bases; nucleotides not matched to a gene: 8. Germline loops: CDR1 MNHNY, CDR2 SVGAGI (reference sequence).

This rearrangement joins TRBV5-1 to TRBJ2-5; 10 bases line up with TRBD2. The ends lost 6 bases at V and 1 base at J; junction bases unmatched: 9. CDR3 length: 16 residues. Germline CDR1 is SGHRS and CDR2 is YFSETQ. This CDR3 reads CASNPSLAGAQETQYF. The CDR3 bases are TGCGCCAGCAACCCCTCTCTAGCGGGAGCCCAAGAGACCCAGTACTTC.

The CDR3 DNA follows: TGTGCCTGGAGTGTGACAGGGGGGGCTGAAGCTTTCTTT. This encodes CAWSVTGGAEAFF. The chain links TRBV30 to TRBJ1-1; 9 positions agree with TRBD1. Per germline, CDR1 GTSNPN and CDR2 SVGIG (reference sequence). This CDR3 has 13 residues. V dropped 0 bases and J dropped 6; count of bases not matched to a gene: 2.

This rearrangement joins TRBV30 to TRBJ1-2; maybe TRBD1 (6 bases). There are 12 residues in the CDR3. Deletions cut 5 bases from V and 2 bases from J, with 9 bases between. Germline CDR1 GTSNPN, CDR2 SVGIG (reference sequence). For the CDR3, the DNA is TGTGCCTGGGCGGGGGCAAACTATGGCTACACCTTC. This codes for CAWAGANYGYTF.

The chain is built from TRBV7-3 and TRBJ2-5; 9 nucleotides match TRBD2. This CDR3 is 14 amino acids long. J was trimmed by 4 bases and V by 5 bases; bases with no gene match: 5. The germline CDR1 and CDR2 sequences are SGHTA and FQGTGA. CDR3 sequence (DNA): TGTGCCAGCAGCCCCGGGACTAGCTTAGAGACCCAGTACTTC. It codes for CASSPGTSLETQYF.

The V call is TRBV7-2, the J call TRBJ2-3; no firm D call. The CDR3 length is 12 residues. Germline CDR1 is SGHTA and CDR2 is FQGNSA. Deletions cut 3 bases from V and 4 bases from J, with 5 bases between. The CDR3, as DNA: TGTGCCAGCAGCTTGAGCCCAGATACGCAGTATTTT. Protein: CASSLSPDTQYF.

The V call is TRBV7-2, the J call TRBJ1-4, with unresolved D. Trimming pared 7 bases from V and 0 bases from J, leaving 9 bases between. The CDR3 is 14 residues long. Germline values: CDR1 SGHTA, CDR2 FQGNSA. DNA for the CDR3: TGTGCCAGCACTGATATCGCAACTAATGAAAAACTGTTTTTT. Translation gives CASTDIATNEKLFF.

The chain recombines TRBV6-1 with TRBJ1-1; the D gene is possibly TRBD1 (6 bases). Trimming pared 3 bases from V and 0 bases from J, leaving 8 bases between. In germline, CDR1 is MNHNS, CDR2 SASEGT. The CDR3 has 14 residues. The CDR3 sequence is CASSEGGMNTEAFF. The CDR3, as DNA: TGTGCCAGCAGTGAGGGGGGCATGAACACTGAAGCTTTCTTT.

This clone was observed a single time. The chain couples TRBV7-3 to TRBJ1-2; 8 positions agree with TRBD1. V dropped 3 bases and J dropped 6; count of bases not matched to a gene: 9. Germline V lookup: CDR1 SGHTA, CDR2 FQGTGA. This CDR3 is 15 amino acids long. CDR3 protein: CASSFQGAAFNGYTF. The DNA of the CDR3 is TGTGCCAGCAGCTTTCAGGGGGCGGCTTTCAATGGCTACACCTTC.

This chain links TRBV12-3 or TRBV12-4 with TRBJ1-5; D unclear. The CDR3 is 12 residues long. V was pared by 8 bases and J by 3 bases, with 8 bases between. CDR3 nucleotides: TGTGCCAGCGGTCGACCCAATCAGCCCCAGCATTTT. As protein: CASGRPNQPQHF.